This T cell receptor (beta chain) came from a study of cytomegalovirus exposure and HLA in healthy donors. With V trimmed by 4 bases and J by 6 bases, 15 bases remained unmatched. The germline V gene encodes CDR1 SGHNT and CDR2 YYREEE (reference sequence). This CDR3 has 17 residues. The assay was immunoSEQ multiplex PCR, and TCRdb's table has in-frame clones only and misses some. The sample includes about 160,000 clones, roughly 89% of them seen just once. Sequencing input: PBMCs. The source is a woman aged 18-29 years in good health and CMV-seropositive. The chain joins TRBV5-4 to TRBJ2-2; 7 bases are a match to TRBD2. CDR3 sequence reads: CASSPVRGLGVAGELFF. CDR3 in DNA: TGTGCCAGCAGCCCTGTGAGAGGACTAGGAGTCGCCGGGGAGCTGTTTTTT.